The TCR beta chain under discussion was sequenced for a study of cytomegalovirus exposure and HLA in healthy donors. V shed 6 bases and J shed 5 bases, with 7 bases lying between them. The CDR3 contains 10 residues. CDR1 is DFQATT, CDR2 SNEGSKA, per germline (reference sequence). Vbeta (60) and Jbeta (13) primers were used in the PCR. Sequencing used immunoSEQ multiplex PCR; TCRdb keeps in-frame clones, though not all of them. The sample holds about 45,000 clones; 55% to 75% are singletons and the top ten take 3.4%. This sequence was found in a woman aged 25 to 39 in good health and CMV-seronegative. The specimen sequenced was PBMCs. V gene TRBV20-1 combines with J gene TRBJ2-5; no clear D gene. The CDR3 sequence is CSAAQETQYF. CDR3 in DNA: TGCAGTGCCGCTCAGGAGACCCAGTACTTC.